This is a list of T cell receptor beta chains from one sample in a study of Ad26.COV2.S vaccination and SARS-CoV-2 variants. Libraries were prepared by immunoSEQ multiplex PCR; TCRdb keeps only in-frame clonotypes and omits some of them. Of 350,000 to 400,000 clones listed, approximately 89% were seen once; the top ten hold 1.5% to 2%. The sequencing here drew on peripheral blood, taken in a trial of Ad26.COV2.S vaccine versus placebo. The receptors shown here come from a person between 18 and 59 years old who received the Ad26.COV2.S COVID-19 vaccine or a placebo. CDR3s include the opening cysteine and the closing phenylalanine or tryptophan. The order of the fields is D gene, clone size, V gene, J gene, CDR3 protein, CDR3 DNA. D genes are given only for firm matches. For some rows the clone size is stated as once, few or many, or as a class when expanded; others skip it.

>TRBD2|NA|TRBV28|TRBJ2-3
CASRSGGAHTDTQYF
TGTGCCAGCAGAAGCGGGGGGGCACACACAGATACGCAGTATTTT
>NA|NA|TRBV14|TRBJ1-3
CASSHVDTIYF
TGTGCCAGCAGCCACGTGGACACCATATATTTT
>TRBD1|NA|TRBV5-5|TRBJ1-1
CASSFYPSRTGRIEAFF
TGTGCCAGCAGCTTCTATCCGTCTCGGACAGGGCGAATTGAAGCTTTCTTT
>NA|few|TRBV28|TRBJ1-1
CASNKMGNTEAFF
TGTGCCAGCAATAAGATGGGGAACACTGAAGCTTTCTTT
>TRBD1|NA|TRBV5-4|TRBJ1-2
CASSVYRGPGYTF
TGTGCCAGCAGCGTATACAGGGGGCCAGGCTACACCTTC
>TRBD2|NA|TRBV4-3|TRBJ2-5
CASSQDGSGRGTQYF
TGCGCCAGCAGCCAAGATGGATCGGGGAGGGGGACCCAGTACTTC
>NA|few|TRBV12-3/TRBV12-4|TRBJ2-7
CASSLTAPYEQYF
TGTGCCAGCAGTTTAACTGCACCCTACGAGCAGTACTTC
>NA|NA|TRBV29-1|TRBJ2-5
CSVEWAWTQGETQYF
TGCAGCGTTGAATGGGCCTGGACACAAGGAGAGACCCAGTACTTC
>NA|NA|TRBV28|TRBJ1-4
CASSLFAGGFIEKLFF
TGTGCCAGCAGTTTATTCGCCGGGGGATTTATAGAAAAACTGTTTTTT
>NA|once|TRBV28|TRBJ2-1
CASTGSWFGYNEQFF
TGTGCCAGCACCGGGAGCTGGTTCGGCTACAATGAGCAGTTCTTC
>NA|NA|TRBV11-2|TRBJ2-1
CASSPGYPRHNEQFF
TGTGCCAGCAGCCCCGGTTACCCTAGGCACAATGAGCAGTTCTTC
>NA|NA|TRBV28|TRBJ2-6
CASSADPLSGANVLTF
TGTGCCAGCAGTGCTGATCCCCTCTCTGGGGCCAACGTCCTGACTTTC
>NA|once|TRBV15|TRBJ2-3
CATSRGASRAHTDTQYF
TGTGCCACCAGCAGAGGGGCTTCAAGGGCTCACACAGATACGCAGTATTTT
>NA|once|TRBV4-1|TRBJ2-7
CASSQDLAHSYEQYF
TGCGCCAGCAGCCAAGATCTAGCGCACTCCTACGAGCAGTACTTC
>NA|NA|TRBV5-1|TRBJ2-7
CASSSRGGPGYEQYF
TGCGCCAGCAGCTCCCGAGGGGGTCCGGGCTACGAGCAGTACTTC
>NA|NA|TRBV7-2|TRBJ2-4
CASSPRSSADIQYF
TGTGCCAGCAGCCCCCGGTCCTCGGCGGACATTCAGTACTTC
>TRBD1|NA|TRBV7-3|TRBJ2-7
CASSLERGQEQYF
TGTGCCAGCAGCCTTGAAAGGGGGCAGGAGCAGTACTTC
>NA|once|TRBV12-3/TRBV12-4|TRBJ2-3
CASSPTTDTQYF
TGTGCCAGCAGTCCGACGACAGATACGCAGTATTTT
>NA|NA|TRBV30|TRBJ1-4
CAHQKTGLVGKLFF
TGTGCCCATCAAAAGACCGGGTTAGTTGGAAAACTGTTTTTT
>NA|NA|TRBV5-1|TRBJ2-1
CASSLALGGNNEQFF
TGCGCCAGCAGCTTGGCTCTAGGTGGTAACAATGAGCAGTTCTTC
>NA|NA|TRBV28|TRBJ1-5
CASGRGTAQPQHF
TGTGCCAGCGGCAGGGGAACAGCACAGCCCCAGCATTTT
>TRBD2|NA|TRBV14|TRBJ2-7
CASSQRTGTSGGEQYF
TGTGCCAGCAGCCAACGAACCGGGACTAGCGGAGGGGAGCAGTACTTC
>NA|many|TRBV19|TRBJ2-1
CASSLRLGWNEQFF
TGTGCCAGTAGTCTCCGACTAGGCTGGAATGAGCAGTTCTTC
>NA|NA|TRBV2|TRBJ2-1
CASSRDGLDNEQFF
TGTGCCAGCAGTCGGGACGGATTAGACAATGAGCAGTTCTTC
>TRBD1|NA|TRBV30|TRBJ1-6
CAWGGQGGYNSPLHF
TGTGCCTGGGGGGGACAGGGAGGCTATAATTCACCCCTCCACTTT
>NA|NA|TRBV25-1|TRBJ1-5
CASSEGAWGSNQPQHF
TGTGCCAGCAGTGAGGGGGCCTGGGGCAGCAATCAGCCCCAGCATTTT
>NA|NA|TRBV28|TRBJ2-6
CAIRVKGVGANVLTF
TGTGCCATCCGAGTGAAGGGGGTGGGGGCCAACGTCCTGACTTTC
>TRBD2|once|TRBV10-3|TRBJ2-1
CAIAPAGAGVNEQFF
TGTGCCATCGCTCCGGCGGGAGCGGGGGTGAATGAGCAGTTCTTC
>NA|NA|TRBV18|TRBJ2-2
CASSPPQRINTGELFF
TGTGCCAGCTCACCACCGCAACGGATTAACACCGGGGAGCTGTTTTTT
>NA|NA|TRBV24-1|TRBJ2-5
CATSDFPGSGKETQYF
TGTGCCACCAGTGATTTTCCAGGGAGTGGGAAAGAGACCCAGTACTTC
>TRBD1|few|TRBV6-2/TRBV6-3|TRBJ2-7
CASSYETGVNEQYF
TGTGCCAGCAGTTACGAGACAGGGGTGAACGAGCAGTACTTC
>TRBD2|once|TRBV7-2|TRBJ2-1
CASSSVSGRAPYNEQFF
TGTGCCAGCAGTTCCGTTAGCGGGAGGGCCCCCTACAATGAGCAGTTCTTC
>TRBD2|NA|TRBV28|TRBJ2-5
CASSSTSGRKETQYF
TGTGCCAGCAGTTCGACTAGCGGGAGAAAAGAGACCCAGTACTTC
>NA|NA|TRBV6-2/TRBV6-3|TRBJ2-5
CASSYSRETQYF
TGTGCCAGCAGTTACTCACGAGAGACCCAGTACTTC
>NA|once|TRBV5-1|TRBJ2-7
CASSPSLGIYEQYF
TGCGCCAGCAGCCCTTCCTTGGGGATCTACGAGCAGTACTTC
>TRBD2|NA|TRBV5-4|TRBJ2-3
CASSSPSGHTDTQYF
TGTGCCAGCAGCTCGCCTAGCGGACACACAGATACGCAGTATTTT
>NA|NA|TRBV6-5|TRBJ2-6
CASWGQSSGANVLTF
TGTGCCAGCTGGGGCCAAAGCTCTGGGGCCAACGTCCTGACTTTC
>NA|few|TRBV7-9|TRBJ1-1
CASSLAGQSEAFF
TGTGCCAGCAGCTTAGCCGGACAGAGTGAAGCTTTCTTT
>TRBD2|NA|TRBV7-3|TRBJ2-3
CASSSLAGADTQYF
TGTGCCAGCAGCTCCCTAGCGGGAGCAGATACGCAGTATTTT
>TRBD1|NA|TRBV19|TRBJ1-5
CASSGTGNQPQHF
TGTGCCAGTAGTGGGACAGGGAATCAGCCCCAGCATTTT
>NA|NA|TRBV28|TRBJ2-7
CASMPPTLHRDRSYEQYF
TGTGCCAGCATGCCCCCTACCCTCCACCGGGATAGGTCCTACGAGCAGTACTTC
>NA|NA|TRBV21-1|TRBJ2-1
CASSKGGAQDNEQFF
TGTGCCAGCAGCAAAGGCGGGGCGCAAGACAATGAGCAGTTCTTC
>TRBD1|NA|TRBV6-5|TRBJ2-2
CATLGQGRTGELFF
TGTGCCACGCTGGGACAGGGGCGAACCGGGGAGCTGTTTTTT
>TRBD2|NA|TRBV29-1|TRBJ2-1
CSVERQLAGGFPGEQFF
TGCAGCGTTGAAAGACAGCTAGCGGGAGGATTTCCTGGTGAGCAGTTCTTC
>TRBD1|NA|TRBV9|TRBJ1-2
CASSGQSGRRGALLLYGYTF
TGTGCCAGCAGCGGACAATCAGGTCGCAGGGGGGCTCTCCTTCTATATGGCTACACCTTC
>NA|NA|TRBV4-1|TRBJ2-3
CASSQDWRGPPPYTQYF
TGCGCCAGCAGCCAAGATTGGAGGGGCCCCCCACCGTATACGCAGTATTTT
>NA|NA|TRBV9|TRBJ2-1
CASSVLVNEQFF
TGTGCCAGCAGCGTTCTAGTTAATGAGCAGTTCTTC
>NA|once|TRBV7-3|TRBJ2-2
CASSSLQGTGELFF
TGTGCCAGCAGCTCCTTACAAGGCACCGGGGAGCTGTTTTTT
>TRBD1|NA|TRBV19|TRBJ1-2
CASNTGGNYGYTF
TGTGCCAGTAATACAGGGGGCAACTATGGCTACACCTTC
>NA|NA|TRBV6-1|TRBJ1-6
CASSEGGGLTGSPLHF
TGTGCCAGCAGTGAAGGTGGAGGGTTAACGGGTTCACCCCTCCACTTT
>NA|NA|TRBV30|TRBJ2-3
CAWALSGTQYF
TGTGCCTGGGCCCTGTCGGGTACGCAGTATTTT
>TRBD2|NA|TRBV30|TRBJ2-7
CAWSVAGVGEQYF
TGTGCCTGGAGTGTGGCGGGAGTGGGGGAGCAGTACTTC
>NA|NA|TRBV2|TRBJ2-3
CASSEGSGSGTDTQYF
TGTGCCAGCAGTGAAGGTTCCGGGAGCGGCACAGATACGCAGTATTTT
>TRBD1|NA|TRBV5-1|TRBJ2-7
CASSLDRGPYEQYF
TGCGCCAGCAGCTTGGACAGGGGGCCCTACGAGCAGTACTTC